The 29 T cell receptor beta chains given below trace back to one sample, sequenced in a study of cytomegalovirus exposure and HLA in healthy donors. The primer mix had 60 Vbeta and 13 Jbeta primers. Here immunoSEQ multiplex PCR was the method, and the copy in TCRdb shows in-frame clones only, minus some. The sample holds roughly 100,000 clones, over 70% seen once. Sequenced sample: PBMCs. Every receptor here comes from a man younger than 45 in good health and CMV-seronegative.

V and J are TRBV7-8 and TRBJ1-4; 7 bases line up with TRBD1. V trimming: 5 bases; J trimming: 6 bases; junction bases outside the gene matches: 3. The CDR3 extends over 13 amino acids. Germline-derived CDR1 and CDR2 are SGHVS and FQNEAQ. The CDR3, as DNA: TGTGCCAGCAGCGTTGACAGGGATGAAAAACTGTTTTTT. Its translation: CASSVDRDEKLFF. The full variable domain, in which reference TRBV7-8 and TRBJ1-4 provide the parts outside the CDR3, is GAGVSQSPRYKVAKRGQDVALRCDPISGHVSLFWYQQALGQGPEFLTYFQNEAQLDKSGLPSDRFFAERPEGSVSTLKIQRTQQEDSAVYLCASSVDRDEKLFFGSGTQLSVL.

The genes are TRBV6-1 and TRBJ1-2; 11 bases map to TRBD1. Germline V gene data show CDR1 as MNHNS and CDR2 as SASEGT. CDR3 length equals 13 residues. Trimming took 7 bases from V and 7 from J; bases not matched to a gene: 5. The CDR3 sequence: CASTLDRGLGYTF. In DNA, the CDR3 is TGTGCCAGCACCTTGGACAGGGGGCTTGGCTACACCTTC.

This chain uses TRBV18 with TRBJ2-3; D uncertain. V lost 6 bases and J lost 0, with 7 bases in between. The germline CDR1 and CDR2 sequences are KGHSH and LQKENI. This CDR3 contains 13 residues. CDR3 DNA: TGTGCCAGCTCTCTCAGGAGCACAGATACGCAGTATTTT. Its translation: CASSLRSTDTQYF.

This clone was counted a few times. The J gene is TRBJ2-2, the V gene TRBV29-1, with 8 positions matching TRBD1. This CDR3 spans 16 amino acids. The ends lost 0 bases at V and 4 bases at J; junction bases unmatched: 7. The germline gives CDR1 SQVTM, CDR2 ANQGSEA. The CDR3 reads CSVEDPQGAGTGELFF. CDR3 DNA: TGCAGCGTTGAAGACCCGCAGGGGGCGGGCACCGGGGAGCTGTTTTTT.

The sample holds a few counts of this clone. The V gene is TRBV4-1, the J gene TRBJ2-7, with TRBD1 as a possible D gene (8 bases). This CDR3 spans 17 amino acids. In germline, CDR1 is MGHRA, CDR2 YSYEKL. The V end was cut by 4 bases, the J end by 3 bases, with 22 bases between. CDR3 region: CASSLTQGSGTGYEQYF. The CDR3 DNA follows: TGCGCCAGCAGCCTCACACAAGGGAGCGGGACAGGCTACGAGCAGTACTTC.

In its sample, this clone was seen a few times. The V gene is TRBV4-3, the J gene TRBJ2-7; the D is unclear. This CDR3 region has 14 residues. The ends were cut back, 4 bases at V and 0 bases at J, with 10 bases in the middle. The germline V gene has CDR1 LGHNA and CDR2 YSLEER. The CDR3 DNA reads as TGCGCCAGCAGCCGGCGCAGGTTCTCCTACGAGCAGTACTTC. It translates to CASSRRRFSYEQYF.

The rearrangement joins TRBV19 to TRBJ2-7; 7 nucleotides match TRBD1. The germline V gene encodes CDR1 LNHDA and CDR2 SQIVND (reference sequence). Unmatched junction bases numbered 9, after V lost 8 bases and J lost 2 bases. CDR3 length equals 14 residues. CDR3 coding DNA: TGTGCCAGTTCAAGCCGGGACAGTCCCTACGAGCAGTACTTC. Translated, it gives CASSSRDSPYEQYF.

The chain carries TRBV6-5 and TRBJ2-7, with 7 nucleotides matching TRBD1. The CDR3 runs 15 residues. The junction had 10 bases not matched to a gene; V was cut back by 2 bases and J by 6 bases. Germline CDR1 MNHEY, CDR2 SVGAGI. The CDR3 is CASSYMAGGRGEQYF. DNA of the CDR3: TGTGCCAGCAGTTACATGGCAGGGGGAAGGGGCGAGCAGTACTTC.

This clone came up a few times. V usage is TRBV28 and J usage is TRBJ2-7; the D is unclear. This CDR3 comprises 14 residues. Trimming removed 5 bases at V and 2 bases at J, with 13 bases between. Germline V gene data show CDR1 as MDHEN and CDR2 as SYDVKM. The CDR3 spells CASSVMGNTYEQYF. As DNA, the CDR3 is TGTGCCAGCAGTGTTATGGGCAACACCTACGAGCAGTACTTC.

The chain recombines TRBV7-6 with TRBJ1-4; D remains unclear. Trimming took 4 bases from V and 8 from J, leaving 14 bases between them. This CDR3 region has 14 residues. The germline CDR1 and CDR2 sequences are SGHVS and FNYEAQ. The CDR3 loop is CASSWTENLEKLFF. DNA for the CDR3: TGTGCCAGCAGCTGGACTGAGAATTTAGAAAAACTGTTTTTT.

In its sample, this clone was seen once. The CDR3 loop is CASSALVGAGNTIYF. The DNA of the CDR3 is TGCGCCAGCAGCGCCCTGGTAGGGGCTGGAAACACCATATATTTT. J is TRBJ1-3 and V is TRBV5-1, with a tentative D call TRBD1 (5 bases). With 4 bases removed from V and 2 bases from J, the gap between germline ends came to 13 bases. The germline V gene encodes CDR1 SGHRS and CDR2 YFSETQ. The CDR3 is made up of 15 amino acids.

This clone appeared a single time. The chain links TRBV9 to TRBJ2-3; unclear D gene. The ends were cut back, 0 bases at V and 2 bases at J, with 13 bases in the middle. CDR3 size: 16 residues. CDR1 and CDR2 from the germline V gene are SGDLS and YYNGEE. This CDR3 is CASSVAGAGITDTQYF. CDR3 bases: TGTGCCAGCAGCGTAGCCGGTGCAGGTATCACAGATACGCAGTATTTT.

This rearrangement joins TRBV5-8 to TRBJ1-5; D might be TRBD1 (5 bases). V was shortened by 0 bases and J by 0 bases, with 7 bases between the two germline ends. The germline gives CDR1 SGHTS, CDR2 YDEGEE. The CDR3 runs to 15 residues. The CDR3 spells CASSLAGRSNQPQHF. CDR3 DNA sequence: TGTGCCAGCAGCTTGGCAGGGCGTAGCAATCAGCCCCAGCATTTT.

The rearrangement joins TRBV7-9 to TRBJ1-1; the D gene is possibly TRBD1 (6 bases). Germline V gene lookup returns CDR1 SEHNR and CDR2 FQNEAQ (reference sequence). This CDR3 has 15 amino acids. V lost 5 bases to trimming and J lost 1 base, with 14 bases between them. The CDR3: CASSPRTEPNTEAFF. Written as DNA, the CDR3 is TGTGCCAGCAGCCCAAGGACAGAGCCGAACACTGAAGCTTTCTTT.

This chain uses TRBV27 with TRBJ2-1, with 9 bases matching TRBD1. The CDR3 is made up of 12 amino acids. The trim removed 7 bases at V and 9 bases at J, leaving 4 bases unmatched. Per germline, CDR1 MNHEY and CDR2 SMNVEV (reference sequence). CDR3 coding DNA: TGTGCCAGCAAGACAGGGGGTAGTGAGCAGTTCTTC. This translates into CASKTGGSEQFF.

This sequence joins TRBV9 and TRBJ2-5, with D perhaps matching TRBD2 (6 bases). V lost 3 bases, J lost 0 bases, and 6 bases lay in between. This CDR3 comprises 13 residues. Germline values: CDR1 SGDLS, CDR2 YYNGEE. The CDR3 DNA reads TGTGCCAGCAGCGGGGGGGACCAAGAGACCCAGTACTTC. Protein product: CASSGGDQETQYF.

This clone was recorded once. The rearrangement joins TRBV27 to TRBJ1-2; maybe TRBD1 (5 bases). The germline gives CDR1 MNHEY, CDR2 SMNVEV (reference sequence). V lost 0 bases and J lost 2, with 19 bases in between. This CDR3 spans 18 amino acids. This CDR3 reads CASSLSNPGRGGNYGYTF. The DNA for the CDR3 is TGTGCCAGCAGTTTATCGAACCCGGGTCGGGGGGGAAACTATGGCTACACCTTC.

This chain connects TRBV4-2 to TRBJ1-3; 7 nucleotides agree with TRBD1. Germline assignment: CDR1 LGHNA and CDR2 YNFKEQ. This CDR3 contains 15 residues. The ends lost 0 bases at V and 3 bases at J; junction bases unmatched: 2. In DNA, the CDR3 is TGTGCCAGCAGCCAAGAAGGACAGGATGGAAACACCATATATTTT. Translation: CASSQEGQDGNTIYF.

The chain is built from TRBV15 and TRBJ2-5, with a possible D match to TRBD1 (5 bases). Between the trimmed V and J ends, which lost 9 bases and 0 bases, there was a span of 14 bases. CDR3 length equals 14 residues. The germline V gene encodes CDR1 LNHNV and CDR2 YYDKDF (reference sequence). The CDR3 loop is CATSLGRYQETQYF. The CDR3 bases are TGTGCCACGAGTCTGGGGCGGTACCAAGAGACCCAGTACTTC. Variable domain in full (rest from reference TRBV15 and TRBJ2-5): DAMVIQNPRYQVTQFGKPVTLSCSQTLNHNVMYWYQQKSSQAPKLLFHYYDKDFNNEADTPDNFQSRRPNTSFCFLDIRSPGLGDTAMYLCATSLGRYQETQYFGPGTRLLVL.

V and J are TRBV7-9 and TRBJ2-6; D might be TRBD1 (7 bases). This CDR3 region has 17 residues. V was trimmed by 2 bases and J by 4 bases, leaving 15 bases between them. Germline assignment: CDR1 SEHNR and CDR2 FQNEAQ (reference sequence). The CDR3 protein is CASSLIQGEEGANVLTF. For the CDR3, the DNA is TGTGCCAGCAGCTTAATTCAGGGGGAGGAAGGGGCCAACGTCCTGACTTTC.

The rearrangement links TRBV7-3 to TRBJ1-1; D not resolved. V lost 4 bases and J lost 5, with 11 bases in between. Germline V gene data show CDR1 as SGHTA and CDR2 as FQGTGA. The CDR3 loop spans 13 amino acids. CDR3 bases: TGTGCCAGCAGCTCAGTTAGAGGAACTGAAGCTTTCTTT. Amino acid sequence: CASSSVRGTEAFF.

J is TRBJ2-4 and V is TRBV4-1; 9 positions agree with TRBD1. Trimming removed 5 bases from V and 0 bases from J; junction bases left unmatched: 11. The CDR3 is 18 amino acids. Germline V gene data show CDR1 as MGHRA and CDR2 as YSYEKL. As DNA, the CDR3 is TGCGCCAGCAGCGCCGGGACAGGGCTCTTGCTAGCCAAAAACATTCAGTACTTC. This encodes CASSAGTGLLLAKNIQYF.

This chain joins TRBV9 and TRBJ2-5; 7 positions match TRBD2. The junction had 7 bases not matched to a gene; V was cut back by 3 bases and J by 5 bases. The V gene's germline CDR1 is SGDLS and CDR2 YYNGEE. This CDR3 has 14 amino acids. For the CDR3, the DNA is TGTGCCAGCAGCGCTACGGGGGAGGGGGAGACCCAGTACTTC. Its protein is CASSATGEGETQYF. Drawing the rest from reference TRBV9 and TRBJ2-5, the complete variable domain is DSGVTQTPKHLITATGQRVTLRCSPRSGDLSVYWYQQSLDQGLQFLIQYYNGEERAKGNILERFSAQQFPDLHSELNLSSLELGDSALYFCASSATGEGETQYFGPGTRLLVL.

V is TRBV4-3 and J is TRBJ2-2; possibly TRBD1 for D (5 bases). Germline V lookup: CDR1 LGHNA, CDR2 YSLEER. CDR3 length: 15 residues. With 3 bases removed from V and 6 bases from J, the gap between germline ends came to 14 bases. Here the CDR3 reads CASSHVNRGSGELFF. CDR3 bases: TGCGCCAGCAGCCACGTAAATAGGGGATCCGGGGAGCTGTTTTTT.

The chain is built from TRBV6-1 and TRBJ2-7, with D possibly being TRBD1 (5 bases). This CDR3 contains 13 residues. The germline gives CDR1 MNHNS, CDR2 SASEGT. The V end lost 6 bases, the J end lost 2 bases, and 11 bases lay between the germline ends. CDR3 sequence reads: CASRKDSPYEQYF. CDR3 nucleotides: TGTGCCAGCAGGAAAGACAGCCCCTACGAGCAGTACTTC.

Notes on this clone: The sample holds other DNA sequences that translate to the same CDR3. V and J are TRBV9 and TRBJ1-2; the D gene is possibly TRBD1 (5 bases). CDR3 length: 14 residues. Deletions cut 4 bases from V and 4 bases from J, with 14 bases between. The V gene's germline CDR1 is SGDLS and CDR2 YYNGEE. CDR3 DNA sequence: TGTGCCAGCAGCAAGCAGGGTGTAAGCTATGGCTACACCTTC. It codes for CASSKQGVSYGYTF. Drawing the rest from reference TRBV9 and TRBJ1-2, the complete variable domain is DSGVTQTPKHLITATGQRVTLRCSPRSGDLSVYWYQQSLDQGLQFLIQYYNGEERAKGNILERFSAQQFPDLHSELNLSSLELGDSALYFCASSKQGVSYGYTFGSGTRLTVV.

The rearrangement uses TRBV28 and TRBJ1-5; tentatively, D is TRBD1 (6 bases). Trimming took 5 bases from V and 0 from J, leaving 14 bases between them. The CDR3 consists of 16 residues. From germline, CDR1 is MDHEN and CDR2 SYDVKM. The CDR3 DNA sequence: TGTGCCAGCAGTATCGGACAGCCCTATAGCAATCAGCCCCAGCATTTT. Its protein product is CASSIGQPYSNQPQHF.

The gene calls are TRBV5-1 and TRBJ2-1, with TRBD2 identical over 11 bases. After removal of 4 bases from V and 0 bases from J, the junction contained 6 bases not matched to a gene. This CDR3 region has 17 residues. Per germline, CDR1 SGHRS and CDR2 YFSETQ. CDR3 coding DNA: TGCGCCAGCAGCGGACTAGCGGGCCGGAGCTCCTACAATGAGCAGTTCTTC. Its translation is CASSGLAGRSSYNEQFF.

Note on this clone: Within the sample, other DNA sequences also encode this same CDR3. V usage is TRBV5-1 and J usage is TRBJ2-1, with 9 bases matching TRBD2. This CDR3 has 14 amino acids. Germline V gives CDR1 SGHRS, CDR2 YFSETQ. After removal of 2 bases from V and 8 bases from J, the junction contained 5 bases not matched to a gene. CDR3: CASSLRGRADEQFF. The CDR3 nucleotides read TGCGCCAGCAGCTTACGCGGGAGGGCAGATGAGCAGTTCTTC.